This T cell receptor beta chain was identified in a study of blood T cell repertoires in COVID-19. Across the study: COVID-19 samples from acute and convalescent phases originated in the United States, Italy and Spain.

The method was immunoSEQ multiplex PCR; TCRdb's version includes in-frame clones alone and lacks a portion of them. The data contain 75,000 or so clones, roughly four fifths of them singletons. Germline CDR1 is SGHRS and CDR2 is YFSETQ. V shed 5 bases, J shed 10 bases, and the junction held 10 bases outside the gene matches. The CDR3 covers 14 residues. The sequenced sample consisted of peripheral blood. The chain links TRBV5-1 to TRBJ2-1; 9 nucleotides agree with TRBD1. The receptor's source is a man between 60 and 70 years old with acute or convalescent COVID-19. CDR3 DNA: TGCGCCAGCAGACCCGGGACAGGGTTAGGAGAGCAGTTCTTC. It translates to CASRPGTGLGEQFF.